This T cell receptor beta chain comes out of a study of blood T cell repertoires in COVID-19. Study as a whole: PBMCs, B-cell-depleted T cells, or T cells provided the cDNA or gDNA that made up the material.

The CDR3 is 14 residues long. The germline V gene encodes CDR1 KGHDR and CDR2 SFDVKD. Trimming removed 4 bases from V and 2 bases from J, with 8 bases in between. The repertoire was sequenced with immunoSEQ multiplex PCR; TCRdb's copy has only in-frame clones and lacks some. The data show under 110,000 clones, about 64% seen once. The chain links TRBV24-1 to TRBJ2-1; D ambiguous. This receptor was obtained from a human donor with acute or convalescent COVID-19. The donor label of this sample is uncertain. The specimen was peripheral blood. CDR3 bases: TGTGCCACCAGTGACGACAAGACCTACAATGAGCAGTTCTTC. The encoded protein is CATSDDKTYNEQFF.